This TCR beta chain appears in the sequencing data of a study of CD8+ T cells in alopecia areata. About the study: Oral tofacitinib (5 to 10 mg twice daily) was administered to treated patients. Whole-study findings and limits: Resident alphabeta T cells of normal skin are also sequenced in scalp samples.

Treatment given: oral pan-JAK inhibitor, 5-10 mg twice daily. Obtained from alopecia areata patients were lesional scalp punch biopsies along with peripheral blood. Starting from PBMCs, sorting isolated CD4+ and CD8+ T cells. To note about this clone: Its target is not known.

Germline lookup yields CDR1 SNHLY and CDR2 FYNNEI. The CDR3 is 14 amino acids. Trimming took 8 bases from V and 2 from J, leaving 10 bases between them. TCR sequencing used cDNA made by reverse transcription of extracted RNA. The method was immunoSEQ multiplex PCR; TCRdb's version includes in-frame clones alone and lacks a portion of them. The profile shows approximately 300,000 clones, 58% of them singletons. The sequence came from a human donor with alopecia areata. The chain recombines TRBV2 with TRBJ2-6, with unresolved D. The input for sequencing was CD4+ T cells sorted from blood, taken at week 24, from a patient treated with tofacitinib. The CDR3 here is CASEKGTGANVLTF. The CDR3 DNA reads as TGTGCCAGCGAAAAGGGTACTGGGGCCAACGTCCTGACTTTC. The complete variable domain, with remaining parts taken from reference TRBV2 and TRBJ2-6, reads EPEVTQTPSHQVTQMGQEVILRCVPISNHLYFYWYRQILGQKVEFLVSFYNNEISEKSEIFDDQFSVERPDGSNFTLKIRSTKLEDSAMYFCASEKGTGANVLTFGAGSRLTVL.